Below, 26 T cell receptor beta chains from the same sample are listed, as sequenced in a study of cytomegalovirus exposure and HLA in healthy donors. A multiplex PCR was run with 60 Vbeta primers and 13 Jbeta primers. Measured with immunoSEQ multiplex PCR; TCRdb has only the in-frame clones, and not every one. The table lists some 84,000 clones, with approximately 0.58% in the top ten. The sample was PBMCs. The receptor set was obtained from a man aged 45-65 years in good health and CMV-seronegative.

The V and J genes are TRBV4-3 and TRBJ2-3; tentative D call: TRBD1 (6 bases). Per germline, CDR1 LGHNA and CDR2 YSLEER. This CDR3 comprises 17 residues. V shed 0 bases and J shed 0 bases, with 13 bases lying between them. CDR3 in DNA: TGCGCCAGCAGCCAAGATAGGGGGACAATAAGCACAGATACGCAGTATTTT. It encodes CASSQDRGTISTDTQYF.

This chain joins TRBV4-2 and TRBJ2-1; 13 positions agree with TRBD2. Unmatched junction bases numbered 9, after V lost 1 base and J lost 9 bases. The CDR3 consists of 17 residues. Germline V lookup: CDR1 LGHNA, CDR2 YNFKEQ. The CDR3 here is CASSQAVTSGGAGEQFF. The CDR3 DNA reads TGTGCCAGCAGCCAAGCGGTAACTAGCGGGGGGGCAGGTGAGCAGTTCTTC.

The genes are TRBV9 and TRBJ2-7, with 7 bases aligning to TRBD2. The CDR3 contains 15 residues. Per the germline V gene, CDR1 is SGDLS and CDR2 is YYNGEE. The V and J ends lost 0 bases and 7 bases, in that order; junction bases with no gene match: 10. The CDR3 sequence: CASSVGAVAAGEQYF. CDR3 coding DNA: TGTGCCAGCAGCGTAGGGGCCGTCGCAGCGGGAGAGCAGTACTTC.

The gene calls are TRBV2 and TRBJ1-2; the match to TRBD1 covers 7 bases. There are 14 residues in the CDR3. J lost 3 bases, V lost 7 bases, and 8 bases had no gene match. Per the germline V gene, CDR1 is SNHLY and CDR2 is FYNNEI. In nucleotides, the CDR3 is TGTGCCAGCAACCCTACAGGGGCGGACTATGGCTACACCTTC. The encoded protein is CASNPTGADYGYTF. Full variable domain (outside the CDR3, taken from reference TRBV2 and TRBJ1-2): EPEVTQTPSHQVTQMGQEVILRCVPISNHLYFYWYRQILGQKVEFLVSFYNNEISEKSEIFDDQFSVERPDGSNFTLKIRSTKLEDSAMYFCASNPTGADYGYTFGSGTRLTVV.

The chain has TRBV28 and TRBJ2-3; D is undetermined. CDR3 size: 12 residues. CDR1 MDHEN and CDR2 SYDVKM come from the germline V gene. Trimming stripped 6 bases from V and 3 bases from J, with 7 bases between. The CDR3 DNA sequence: TGTGCCAGCAGCTTACTAACAGATACGCAGTATTTT. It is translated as CASSLLTDTQYF.

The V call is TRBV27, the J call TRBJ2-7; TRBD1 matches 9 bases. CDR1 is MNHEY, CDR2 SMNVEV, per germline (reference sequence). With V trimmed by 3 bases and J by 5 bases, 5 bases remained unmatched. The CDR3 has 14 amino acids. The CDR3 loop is CASSLSDRGDEQYF. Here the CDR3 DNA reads TGTGCCAGCAGTTTGTCGGACAGGGGTGACGAGCAGTACTTC.

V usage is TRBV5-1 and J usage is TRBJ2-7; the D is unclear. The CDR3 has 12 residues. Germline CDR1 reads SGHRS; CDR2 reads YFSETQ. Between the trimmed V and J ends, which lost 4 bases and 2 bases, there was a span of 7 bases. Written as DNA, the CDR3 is TGCGCCAGCAGCACCGGAGCCTACGAGCAGTACTTC. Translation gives CASSTGAYEQYF. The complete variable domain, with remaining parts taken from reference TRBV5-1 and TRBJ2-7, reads KAGVTQTPRYLIKTRGQQVTLSCSPISGHRSVSWYQQTPGQGLQFLFEYFSETQRNKGNFPGRFSGRQFSNSRSEMNVSTLELGDSALYLCASSTGAYEQYFGPGTRLTVT.

The CDR3 nucleotides are TGTGCCAGCTCCCCGGACAGGGCTCGTGAGCAGTACTTC. It specifies CASSPDRAREQYF. The V gene is TRBV18, the J gene TRBJ2-7, with 8 bases that match TRBD1. Per germline, CDR1 KGHSH and CDR2 LQKENI. V was clipped by 6 bases and J by 7 bases; unmatched bases: 8. CDR3 length: 13 amino acids.

CDR3: CASRSGGWDNQPQHF. The CDR3 bases are TGTGCCAGCCGGAGCGGGGGTTGGGACAATCAGCCCCAGCATTTT. The rearrangement joins TRBV28 to TRBJ1-5, with D possibly TRBD1 on 5 matching bases. The CDR3 runs 15 residues. The ends were cut back, 8 bases at V and 3 bases at J, with 17 bases in the middle. Looked up from germline, CDR1 is MDHEN and CDR2 is SYDVKM.

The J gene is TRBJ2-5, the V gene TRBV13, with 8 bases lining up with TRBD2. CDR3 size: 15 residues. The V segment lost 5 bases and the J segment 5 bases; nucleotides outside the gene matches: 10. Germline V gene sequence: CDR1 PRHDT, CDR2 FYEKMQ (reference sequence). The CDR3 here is CASSARTSYQETQYF. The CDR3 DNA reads TGTGCCAGCAGCGCAAGGACTAGCTATCAGGAGACCCAGTACTTC.

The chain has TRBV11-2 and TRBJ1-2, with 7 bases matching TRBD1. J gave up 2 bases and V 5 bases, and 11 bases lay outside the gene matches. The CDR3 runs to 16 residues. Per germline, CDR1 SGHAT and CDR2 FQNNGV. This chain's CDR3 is CASSLSPPGQNYGYTF. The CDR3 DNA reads TGTGCCAGCAGCCTATCACCGCCGGGACAGAACTATGGCTACACCTTC.

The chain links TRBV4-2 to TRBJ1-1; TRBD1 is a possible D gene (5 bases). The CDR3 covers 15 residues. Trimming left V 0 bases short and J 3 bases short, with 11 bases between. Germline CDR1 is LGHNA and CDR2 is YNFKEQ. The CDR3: CASSQDNKGYTEAFF. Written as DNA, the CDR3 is TGTGCCAGCAGCCAAGATAACAAGGGGTACACTGAAGCTTTCTTT.

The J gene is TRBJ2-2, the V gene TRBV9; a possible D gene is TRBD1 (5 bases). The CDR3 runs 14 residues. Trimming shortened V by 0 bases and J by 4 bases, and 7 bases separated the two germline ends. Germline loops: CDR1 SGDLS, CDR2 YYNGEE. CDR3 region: CASSVGRGTGELFF. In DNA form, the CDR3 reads TGTGCCAGCAGCGTAGGAAGGGGCACCGGGGAGCTGTTTTTT.

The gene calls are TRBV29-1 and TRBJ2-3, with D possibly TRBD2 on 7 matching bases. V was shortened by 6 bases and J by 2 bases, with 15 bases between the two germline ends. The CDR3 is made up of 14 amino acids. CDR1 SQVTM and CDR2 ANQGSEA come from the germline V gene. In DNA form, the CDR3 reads TGCAGCGTCACAGTGCGGGGGCTCACAGATACGCAGTATTTT. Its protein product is CSVTVRGLTDTQYF.

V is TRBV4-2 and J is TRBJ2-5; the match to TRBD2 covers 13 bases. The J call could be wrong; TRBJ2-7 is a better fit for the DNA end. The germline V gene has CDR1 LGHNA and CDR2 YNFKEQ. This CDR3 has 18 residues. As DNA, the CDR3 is TGTGCCAGCAGCCAAGAGACTAGCGGGGGGTCAACTTCCTACGAGCAGTACTTC. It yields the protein CASSQETSGGSTSYEQYF.

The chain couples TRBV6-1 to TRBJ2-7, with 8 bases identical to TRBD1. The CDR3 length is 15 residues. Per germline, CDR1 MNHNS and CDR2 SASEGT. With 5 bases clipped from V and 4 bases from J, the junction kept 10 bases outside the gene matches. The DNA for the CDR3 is TGTGCCAGCAGTCGACAGGGGACCGCTAGGTACGAGCAGTACTTC. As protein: CASSRQGTARYEQYF.

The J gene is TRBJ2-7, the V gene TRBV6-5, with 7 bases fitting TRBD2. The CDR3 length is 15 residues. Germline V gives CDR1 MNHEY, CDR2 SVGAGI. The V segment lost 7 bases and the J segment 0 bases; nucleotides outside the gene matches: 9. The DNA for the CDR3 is TGTGCCAGCAACCCCTGGGGCGGGAGCTCCTACGAGCAGTACTTC. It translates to CASNPWGGSSYEQYF.

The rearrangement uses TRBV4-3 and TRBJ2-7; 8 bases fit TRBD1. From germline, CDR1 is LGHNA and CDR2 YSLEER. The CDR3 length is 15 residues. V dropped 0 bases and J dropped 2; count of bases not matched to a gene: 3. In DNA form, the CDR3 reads TGCGCCAGCAGCCAAGATAAACAGGGGGCCTACGAGCAGTACTTC. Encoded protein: CASSQDKQGAYEQYF.

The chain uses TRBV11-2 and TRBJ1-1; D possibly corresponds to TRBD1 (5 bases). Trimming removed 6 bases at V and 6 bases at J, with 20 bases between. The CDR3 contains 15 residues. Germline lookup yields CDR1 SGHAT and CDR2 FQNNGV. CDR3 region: CASSLTAPAFSEAFF. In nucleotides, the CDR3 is TGTGCCAGCAGTTTGACAGCCCCTGCGTTCTCTGAAGCTTTCTTT. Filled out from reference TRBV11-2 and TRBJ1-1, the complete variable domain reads EAGVAQSPRYKIIEKRQSVAFWCNPISGHATLYWYQQILGQGPKLLIQFQNNGVVDDSQLPKDRFSAERLKGVDSTLKIQPAKLEDSAVYLCASSLTAPAFSEAFFGQGTRLTVV.

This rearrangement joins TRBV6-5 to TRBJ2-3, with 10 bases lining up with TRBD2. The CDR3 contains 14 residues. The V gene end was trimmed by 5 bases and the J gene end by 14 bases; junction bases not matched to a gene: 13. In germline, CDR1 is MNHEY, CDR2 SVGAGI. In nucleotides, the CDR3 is TGTGCCAGCAGTCCACAGCGGGGGGGGCTAAGGCTGTATTTT. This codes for CASSPQRGGLRLYF.

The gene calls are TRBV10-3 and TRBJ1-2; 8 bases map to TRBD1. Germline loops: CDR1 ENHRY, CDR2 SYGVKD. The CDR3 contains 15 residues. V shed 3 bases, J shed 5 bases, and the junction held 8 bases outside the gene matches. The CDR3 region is CAISEGQGGGYGYTF. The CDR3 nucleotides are TGTGCCATCAGTGAAGGACAGGGCGGAGGGTATGGCTACACCTTC.

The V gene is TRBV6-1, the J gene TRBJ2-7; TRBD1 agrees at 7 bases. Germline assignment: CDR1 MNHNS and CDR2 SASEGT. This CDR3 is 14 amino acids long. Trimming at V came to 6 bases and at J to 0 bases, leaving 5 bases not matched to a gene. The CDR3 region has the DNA TGTGCCAGCAGGGCTGACAGGGCCTCCTACGAGCAGTACTTC. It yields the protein CASRADRASYEQYF.

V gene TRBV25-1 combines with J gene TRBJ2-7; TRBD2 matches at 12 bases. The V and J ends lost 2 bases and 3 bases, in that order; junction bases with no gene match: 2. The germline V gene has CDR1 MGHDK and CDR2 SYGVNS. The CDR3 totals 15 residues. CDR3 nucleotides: TGTGCCAGCAGTGAACCGACTAGCGGGGGCTACGAGCAGTACTTC. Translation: CASSEPTSGGYEQYF.

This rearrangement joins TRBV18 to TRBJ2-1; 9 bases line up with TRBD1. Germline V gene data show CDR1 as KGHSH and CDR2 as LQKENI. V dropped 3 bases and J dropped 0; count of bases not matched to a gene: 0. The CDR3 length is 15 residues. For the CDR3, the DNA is TGTGCCAGCTCACCGACAGGGGGCTCCTACAATGAGCAGTTCTTC. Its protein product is CASSPTGGSYNEQFF.

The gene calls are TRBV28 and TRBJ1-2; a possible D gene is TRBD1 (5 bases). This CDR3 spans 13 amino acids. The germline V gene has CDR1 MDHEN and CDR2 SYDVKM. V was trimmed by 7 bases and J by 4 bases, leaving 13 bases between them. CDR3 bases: TGTGCCAGCATCTCGGGGGGGACCTATGGCTACACCTTC. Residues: CASISGGTYGYTF.

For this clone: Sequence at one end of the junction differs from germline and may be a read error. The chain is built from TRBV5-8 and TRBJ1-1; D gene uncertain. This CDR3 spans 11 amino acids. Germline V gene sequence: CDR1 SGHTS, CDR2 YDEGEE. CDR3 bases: TGTGCCAGCAGCCCGGGTGCCGGAAAGCAATTT. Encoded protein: CASSPGAGKQF.